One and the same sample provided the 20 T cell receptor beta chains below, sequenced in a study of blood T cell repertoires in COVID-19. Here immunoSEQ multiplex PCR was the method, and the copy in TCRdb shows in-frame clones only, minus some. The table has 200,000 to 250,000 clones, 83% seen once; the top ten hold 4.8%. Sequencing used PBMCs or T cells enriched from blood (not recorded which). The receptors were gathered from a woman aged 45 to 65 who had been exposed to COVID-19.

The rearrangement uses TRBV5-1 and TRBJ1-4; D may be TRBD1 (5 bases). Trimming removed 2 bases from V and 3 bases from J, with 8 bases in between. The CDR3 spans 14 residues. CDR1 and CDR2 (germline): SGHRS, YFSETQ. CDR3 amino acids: CASSLGGANEKLFF. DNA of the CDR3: TGCGCCAGCAGCTTAGGAGGGGCTAATGAAAAACTGTTTTTT.

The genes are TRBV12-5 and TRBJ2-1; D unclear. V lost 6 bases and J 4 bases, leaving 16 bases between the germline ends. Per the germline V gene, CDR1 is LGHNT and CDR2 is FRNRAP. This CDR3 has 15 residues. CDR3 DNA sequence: TGTGCTAGTGGAACGGGTACCCTTTTTTACAATGAGCAGTTCTTC. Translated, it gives CASGTGTLFYNEQFF.

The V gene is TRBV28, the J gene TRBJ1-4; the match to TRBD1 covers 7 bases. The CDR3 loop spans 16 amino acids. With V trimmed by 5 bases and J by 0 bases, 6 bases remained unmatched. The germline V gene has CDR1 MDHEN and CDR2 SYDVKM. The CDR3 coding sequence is TGTGCCAGCAGTACGCGACAGGGATCAACTAATGAAAAACTGTTTTTT. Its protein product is CASSTRQGSTNEKLFF.

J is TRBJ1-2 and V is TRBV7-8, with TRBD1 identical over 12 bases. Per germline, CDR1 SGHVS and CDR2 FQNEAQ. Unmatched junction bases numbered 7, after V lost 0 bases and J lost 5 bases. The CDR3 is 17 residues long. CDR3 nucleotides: TGTGCCAGCAGCTTAGCCGGGACAGGGGGCCGTTTATATGGCTACACCTTC. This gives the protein CASSLAGTGGRLYGYTF. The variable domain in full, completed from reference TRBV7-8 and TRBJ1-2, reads GAGVSQSPRYKVAKRGQDVALRCDPISGHVSLFWYQQALGQGPEFLTYFQNEAQLDKSGLPSDRFFAERPEGSVSTLKIQRTQQEDSAVYLCASSLAGTGGRLYGYTFGSGTRLTVV.

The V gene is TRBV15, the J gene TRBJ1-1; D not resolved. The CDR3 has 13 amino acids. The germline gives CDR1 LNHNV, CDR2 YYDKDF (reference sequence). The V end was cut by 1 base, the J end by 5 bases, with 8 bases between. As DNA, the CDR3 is TGTGCCACCAGCAGAGGTATACGGACTGAAGCTTTCTTT. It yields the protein CATSRGIRTEAFF.

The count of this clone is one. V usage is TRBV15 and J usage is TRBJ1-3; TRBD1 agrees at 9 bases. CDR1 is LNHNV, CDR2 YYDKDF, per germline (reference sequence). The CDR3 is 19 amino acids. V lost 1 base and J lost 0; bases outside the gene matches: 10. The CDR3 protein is CATSRALGQGEFSGNTIYF. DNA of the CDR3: TGTGCCACCAGCAGAGCCTTGGGACAGGGTGAATTCTCTGGAAACACCATATATTTT.

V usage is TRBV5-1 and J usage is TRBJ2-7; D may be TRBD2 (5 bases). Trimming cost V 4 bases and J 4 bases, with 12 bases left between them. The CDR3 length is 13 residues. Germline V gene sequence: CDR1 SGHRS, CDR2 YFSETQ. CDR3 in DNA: TGCGCCAGCAGCCCGCGGGCAGGATACGAGCAGTACTTC. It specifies CASSPRAGYEQYF.

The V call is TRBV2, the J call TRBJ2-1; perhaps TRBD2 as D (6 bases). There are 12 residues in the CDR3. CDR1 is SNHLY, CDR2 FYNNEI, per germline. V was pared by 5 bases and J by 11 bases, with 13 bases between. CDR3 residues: CASSSSVYKQFF. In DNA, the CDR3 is TGTGCCAGCAGTTCTAGCGTCTACAAGCAGTTCTTC. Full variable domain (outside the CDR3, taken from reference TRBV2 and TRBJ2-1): EPEVTQTPSHQVTQMGQEVILRCVPISNHLYFYWYRQILGQKVEFLVSFYNNEISEKSEIFDDQFSVERPDGSNFTLKIRSTKLEDSAMYFCASSSSVYKQFFGPGTRLTVL.

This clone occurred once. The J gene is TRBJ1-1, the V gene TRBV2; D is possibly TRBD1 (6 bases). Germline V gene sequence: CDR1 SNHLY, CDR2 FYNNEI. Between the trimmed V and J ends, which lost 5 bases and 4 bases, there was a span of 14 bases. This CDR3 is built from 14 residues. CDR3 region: CASSLHRDITEAFF. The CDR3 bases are TGTGCCAGCAGTCTACACAGGGATATCACTGAAGCTTTCTTT.

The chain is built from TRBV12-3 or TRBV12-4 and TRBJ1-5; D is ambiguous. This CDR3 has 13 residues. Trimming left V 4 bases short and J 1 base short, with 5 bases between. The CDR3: CASSYTSNQPQHF. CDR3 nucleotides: TGTGCCAGCAGTTACACAAGCAATCAGCCCCAGCATTTT.

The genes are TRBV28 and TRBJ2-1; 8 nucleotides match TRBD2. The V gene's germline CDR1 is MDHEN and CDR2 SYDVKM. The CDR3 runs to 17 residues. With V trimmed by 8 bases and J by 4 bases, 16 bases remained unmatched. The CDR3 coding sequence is TGTGCCAGCTGGACCCGAGACGGGGGGGGCCGGTACAATGAGCAGTTCTTC. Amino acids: CASWTRDGGGRYNEQFF.

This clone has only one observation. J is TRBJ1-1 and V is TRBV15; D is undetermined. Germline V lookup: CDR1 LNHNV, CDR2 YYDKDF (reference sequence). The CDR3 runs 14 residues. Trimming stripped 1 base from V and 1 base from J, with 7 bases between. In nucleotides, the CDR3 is TGTGCCACCAGCAGAGGGAGGGCGAACACTGAAGCTTTCTTT. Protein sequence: CATSRGRANTEAFF. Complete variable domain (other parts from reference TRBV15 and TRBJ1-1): DAMVIQNPRYQVTQFGKPVTLSCSQTLNHNVMYWYQQKSSQAPKLLFHYYDKDFNNEADTPDNFQSRRPNTSFCFLDIRSPGLGDTAMYLCATSRGRANTEAFFGQGTRLTVV.

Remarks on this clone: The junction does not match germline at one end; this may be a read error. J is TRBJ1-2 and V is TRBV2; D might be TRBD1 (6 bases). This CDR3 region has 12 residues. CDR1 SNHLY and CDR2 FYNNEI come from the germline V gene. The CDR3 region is CASSEGYRRGVF. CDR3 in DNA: TGTGCCAGCAGTGAAGGTTACCGCAGGGGAGTCTTC.

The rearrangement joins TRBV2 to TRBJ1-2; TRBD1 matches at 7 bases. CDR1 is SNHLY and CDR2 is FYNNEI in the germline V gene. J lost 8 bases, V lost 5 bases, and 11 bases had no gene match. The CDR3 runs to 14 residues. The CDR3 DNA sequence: TGTGCCAGCAGTCAAGGTGTTGGGACAGAAGGCTACACCTTC. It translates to CASSQGVGTEGYTF.

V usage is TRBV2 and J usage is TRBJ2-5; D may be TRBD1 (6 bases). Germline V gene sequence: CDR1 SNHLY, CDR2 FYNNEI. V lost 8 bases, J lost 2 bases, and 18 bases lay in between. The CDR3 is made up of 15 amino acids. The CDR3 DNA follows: TGTGCCAGCGAGTCTCCCTACAGGGTACAAGAGACCCAGTACTTC. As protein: CASESPYRVQETQYF.

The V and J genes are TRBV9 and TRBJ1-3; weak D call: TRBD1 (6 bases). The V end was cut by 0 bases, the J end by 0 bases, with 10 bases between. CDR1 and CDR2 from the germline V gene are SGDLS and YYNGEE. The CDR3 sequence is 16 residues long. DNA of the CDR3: TGTGCCAGCAGCGTAGAGGACAGTTACTCTGGAAACACCATATATTTT. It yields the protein CASSVEDSYSGNTIYF.

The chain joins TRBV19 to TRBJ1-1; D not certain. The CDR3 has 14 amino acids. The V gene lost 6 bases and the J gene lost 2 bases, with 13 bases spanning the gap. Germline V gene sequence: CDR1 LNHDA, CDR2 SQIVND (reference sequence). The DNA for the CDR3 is TGTGCCAGTAGGCCAGTTCAGTCAAACACTGAAGCTTTCTTT. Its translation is CASRPVQSNTEAFF. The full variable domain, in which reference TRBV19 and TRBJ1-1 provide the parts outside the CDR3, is DGGITQSPKYLFRKEGQNVTLSCEQNLNHDAMYWYRQDPGQGLRLIYYSQIVNDFQKGDIAEGYSVSREKKESFPLTVTSAQKNPTAFYLCASRPVQSNTEAFFGQGTRLTVV.

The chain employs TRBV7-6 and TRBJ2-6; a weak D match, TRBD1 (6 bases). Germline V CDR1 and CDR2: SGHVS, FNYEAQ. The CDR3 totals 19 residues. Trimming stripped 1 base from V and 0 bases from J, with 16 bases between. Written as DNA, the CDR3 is TGTGCCAGCAGCTTAGGTGCTGGGGGCGTCTCCTCTGGGGCCAACGTCCTGACTTTC. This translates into CASSLGAGGVSSGANVLTF.

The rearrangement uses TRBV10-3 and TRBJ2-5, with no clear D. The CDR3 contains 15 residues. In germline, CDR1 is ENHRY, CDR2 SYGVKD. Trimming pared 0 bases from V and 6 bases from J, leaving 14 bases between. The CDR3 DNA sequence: TGTGCCATCAGTGAGTCTGCTCCGCCGGTCCAGACCCAGTACTTC. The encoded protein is CAISESAPPVQTQYF.

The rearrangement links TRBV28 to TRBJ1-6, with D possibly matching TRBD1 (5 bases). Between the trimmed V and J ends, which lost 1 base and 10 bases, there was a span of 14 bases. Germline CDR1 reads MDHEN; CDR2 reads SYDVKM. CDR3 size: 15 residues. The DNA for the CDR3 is TGTGCCAGCAGTTTATCGGCAGGGCTGTTGTCACCCCTCCACTTT. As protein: CASSLSAGLLSPLHF.